The 8 T cell receptor beta chains presented below share a single source sample, sequenced in a study of regulatory T cells in long-lasting Graves disease. The time point is: newly diagnosed GD, antithyroid drugs for less than 3 months. The authors made the TCR library using RNA they extracted from PBMCs. According to the study, TCR beta libraries were built with iRepertoire HTBI primers and CDR3-region Arm-PCR. TCRdb reprocessed the multiplex PCR reads via MiXCR and lists one record per CDR3 protein. This sample has 400,000 to 500,000 distinct CDR3 sequences, with 15% found just once. This sample was also put to use in a study of T cells in Graves' hyperthyroidism and ophthalmopathy.

The sequenced sample was peripheral blood mononuclear cells (PBMCs), obtained at new diagnosis, from a patient treated with antithyroid drugs. These receptors were collected from a woman younger than 45 with Graves disease.

This clonotype appeared many times. V and J are TRBV5-1 and TRBJ2-1; D ambiguous. CDR3 length equals 15 residues. Germline CDR1 is SGHRS and CDR2 is YFSETQ. V was clipped by 0 bases and J by 3 bases, with 10 bases between them. The chain's CDR3 is CASSLDDGSYNEQFF. As DNA, the CDR3 is TGCGCCAGCAGCTTGGATGACGGCAGCTACAATGAGCAGTTCTTC. The whole variable domain, filled in from reference TRBV5-1 and TRBJ2-1, reads KAGVTQTPRYLIKTRGQQVTLSCSPISGHRSVSWYQQTPGQGLQFLFEYFSETQRNKGNFPGRFSGRQFSNSRSEMNVSTLELGDSALYLCASSLDDGSYNEQFFGPGTRLTVL.

This clonotype was counted ten times or more. The CDR3: CASSHGTSGSWGTDTQYF. In DNA form, the CDR3 reads TGTGCCAGCAGCCACGGGACTAGCGGGAGTTGGGGCACAGATACGCAGTATTTT. This chain links TRBV7-3 with TRBJ2-3, with TRBD2 matching 14 bases. CDR3 length equals 18 residues. Trimming took 5 bases from V and 1 from J; bases not matched to a gene: 8. Germline CDR1 and CDR2: SGHTA and FQGTGA.

This clonotype was detected ten times or more. The rearrangement uses TRBV18 and TRBJ1-2, with 8 bases identical to TRBD1. The V gene's germline CDR1 is KGHSH and CDR2 LQKENI. V was pared by 8 bases and J by 3 bases, with 8 bases of the junction left unmatched. The CDR3 has 14 amino acids. The DNA of the CDR3 is TGTGCCAGCGGATCCGGGACAGGCCACTATGGCTACACCTTC. This translates into CASGSGTGHYGYTF.

Of note for this clonotype: At one of its ends the junction is not consistent with the germline gene, which may arise from a read error. This chain connects TRBV29-1 to TRBJ2-5; D might be TRBD1 or TRBD2, each matching 7 bases. CDR1 is SQVTM, CDR2 ANQGSEA, per germline. This CDR3 contains 13 residues. CDR3 sequence (DNA): TGTAGCTCCGGGGAGGGGGCGGAAGAGACCCAGTACTTC. Its protein is CSSGEGAEETQYF.

This clonotype was detected many times. The rearrangement links TRBV20-1 to TRBJ2-7, with D perhaps TRBD2 (5 bases). This CDR3 is built from 14 residues. V gave up 6 bases and J gave up 7 bases, with 22 bases separating them. The germline V gene encodes CDR1 DFQATT and CDR2 SNEGSKA (reference sequence). This CDR3 is CSAPTLGLLGEQYF. Here the CDR3 DNA reads TGCAGTGCCCCCACGCTGGGCCTACTAGGAGAGCAGTACTTC.

The V call is TRBV19, the J call TRBJ1-5; a possible D gene is TRBD1 (5 bases). This CDR3 comprises 16 residues. Trimming shortened V by 4 bases and J by 3 bases, and 16 bases separated the two germline ends. Germline V CDR1 and CDR2: LNHDA, SQIVND (reference sequence). The DNA for the CDR3 is TGTGCCAGTAGTAACGAGGGGAGGATTCACAATCAGCCCCAGCATTTT. Its translation is CASSNEGRIHNQPQHF.

This clonotype was counted between two and nine times. This chain uses TRBV6-4 with TRBJ2-6, with 8 bases lining up with TRBD1. The trim removed 5 bases at V and 3 bases at J, leaving 6 bases unmatched. Per germline, CDR1 MRHNA and CDR2 SNTAGT. The CDR3 consists of 16 residues. This chain's CDR3 is CASSPGGDGGANVLTF. CDR3 DNA: TGTGCCAGCAGTCCAGGGGGCGATGGTGGGGCCAACGTCCTGACTTTC.

This clonotype was counted between two and nine times. The chain has TRBV3-1 and TRBJ2-4; TRBD2 agrees at 7 bases. The germline V gene encodes CDR1 LGHDT and CDR2 YNNKEL (reference sequence). With V trimmed by 5 bases and J by 6 bases, 16 bases remained unmatched. The length of the CDR3 is 17 residues. CDR3 amino acids: CASSSGGRRELSNIQYF. The CDR3, as DNA: TGTGCCAGCAGCAGTGGGGGAAGGCGGGAGCTATCAAACATTCAGTACTTC.